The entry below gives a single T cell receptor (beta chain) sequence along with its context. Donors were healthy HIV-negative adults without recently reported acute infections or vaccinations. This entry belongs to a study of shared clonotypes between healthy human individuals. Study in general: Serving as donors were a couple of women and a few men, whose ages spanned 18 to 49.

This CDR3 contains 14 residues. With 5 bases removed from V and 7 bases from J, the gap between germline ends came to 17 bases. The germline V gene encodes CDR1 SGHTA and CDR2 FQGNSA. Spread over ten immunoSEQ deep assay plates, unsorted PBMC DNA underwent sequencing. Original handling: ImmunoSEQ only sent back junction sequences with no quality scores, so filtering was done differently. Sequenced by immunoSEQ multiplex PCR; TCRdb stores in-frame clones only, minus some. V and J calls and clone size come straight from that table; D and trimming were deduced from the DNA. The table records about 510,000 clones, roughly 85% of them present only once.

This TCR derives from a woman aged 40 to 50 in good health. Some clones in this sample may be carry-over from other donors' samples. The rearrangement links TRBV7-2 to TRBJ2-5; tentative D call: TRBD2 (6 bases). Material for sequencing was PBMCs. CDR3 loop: CASSVSGRGGTQYF. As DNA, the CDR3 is TGTGCCAGCAGCGTTAGCGGACGGGGAGGGACCCAGTACTTC.